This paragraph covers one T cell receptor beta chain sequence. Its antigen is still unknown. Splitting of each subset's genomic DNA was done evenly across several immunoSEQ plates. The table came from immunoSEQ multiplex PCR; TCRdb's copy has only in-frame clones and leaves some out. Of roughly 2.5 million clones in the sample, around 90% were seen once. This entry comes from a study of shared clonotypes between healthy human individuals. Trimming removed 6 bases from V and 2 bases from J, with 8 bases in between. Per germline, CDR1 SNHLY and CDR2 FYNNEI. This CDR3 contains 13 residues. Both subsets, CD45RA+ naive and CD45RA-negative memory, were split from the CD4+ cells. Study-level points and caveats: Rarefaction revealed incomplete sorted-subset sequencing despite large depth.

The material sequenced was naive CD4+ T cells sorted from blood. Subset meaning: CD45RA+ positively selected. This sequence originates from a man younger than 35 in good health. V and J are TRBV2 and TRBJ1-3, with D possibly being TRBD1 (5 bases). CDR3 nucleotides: TGTGCCAGCAGAGGGGCAGCTGGAAACACCATATATTTT. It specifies CASRGAAGNTIYF.